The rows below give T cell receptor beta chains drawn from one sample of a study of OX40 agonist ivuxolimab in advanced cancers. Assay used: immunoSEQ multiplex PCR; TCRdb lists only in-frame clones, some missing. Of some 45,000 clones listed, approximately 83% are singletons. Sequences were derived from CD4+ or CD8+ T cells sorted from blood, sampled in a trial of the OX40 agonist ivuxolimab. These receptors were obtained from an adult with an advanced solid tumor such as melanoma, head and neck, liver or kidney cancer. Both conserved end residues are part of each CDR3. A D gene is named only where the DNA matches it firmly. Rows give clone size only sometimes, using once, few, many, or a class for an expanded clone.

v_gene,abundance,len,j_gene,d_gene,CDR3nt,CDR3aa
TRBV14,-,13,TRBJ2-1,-,TGTGCCAGCAGCCTGGACCTCTACAATGAGCAGTTCTTC,CASSLDLYNEQFF
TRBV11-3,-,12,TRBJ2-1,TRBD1,TGTGCCAGCAGCCCAGACAGGGTTGAGCAGTTCTTC,CASSPDRVEQFF
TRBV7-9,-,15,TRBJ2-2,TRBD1,TGTGCCAGCAGCTTAGAGACAGGGGGTCCCGGGGAGCTGTTTTTT,CASSLETGGPGELFF
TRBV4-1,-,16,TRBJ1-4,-,TGCGCCAGCAGCCAGAAACCCGGAACGAGCGATGAAAAACTGTTTTTT,CASSQKPGTSDEKLFF
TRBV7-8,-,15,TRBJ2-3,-,TGTGCCAGCAGCTTCGCTGGGGTGGGCGCAGATACGCAGTATTTT,CASSFAGVGADTQYF
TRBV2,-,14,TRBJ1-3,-,TGTGCCAGCAGTGAATCCGGTTCTGGAAACACCATATATTTT,CASSESGSGNTIYF
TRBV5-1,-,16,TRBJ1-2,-,TGCGCCAGCAGCTCGACTTCGTGGGGCGGTGCTGATGGCTACACCTTC,CASSSTSWGGADGYTF
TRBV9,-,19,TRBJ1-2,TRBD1,TGTGCCAGCAGCGTAGAGAGGGGGACAGTGAGTGAGAGGGACTATGGCTACACCTTC,CASSVERGTVSERDYGYTF
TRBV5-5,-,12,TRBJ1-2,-,TGTGCCAGCAGCTTCGGGCAGTGGGGCTACACCTTC,CASSFGQWGYTF
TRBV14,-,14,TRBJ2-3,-,TGTGCCAGCAGCCAAGCAGGGGGCACAGATACGCAGTATTTT,CASSQAGGTDTQYF
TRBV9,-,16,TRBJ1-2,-,TGTGCCAGCAGCGTAGAGGTGGGGGGCGCGGCCTATGGCTACACCTTC,CASSVEVGGAAYGYTF
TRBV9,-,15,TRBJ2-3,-,TGTGCCAGCAGCGCAGGGACTTCTTACACAGATACGCAGTATTTT,CASSAGTSYTDTQYF
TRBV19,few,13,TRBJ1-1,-,TGTGCCAGTAGTATAGAAGTGGGCACTGAAGCTTTCTTT,CASSIEVGTEAFF
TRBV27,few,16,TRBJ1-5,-,TGTGCCAGCAGTTTAGACGGACGGCTTAGCAATCAGCCCCAGCATTTT,CASSLDGRLSNQPQHF
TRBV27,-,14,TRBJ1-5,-,TGTGCCAGCAGTCCCCTCGTCCGAGCCCAGCCCCAGCATTTT,CASSPLVRAQPQHF
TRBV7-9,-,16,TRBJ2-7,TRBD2,TGTGCCAGCAGCTGCATCCCTAGCGGGGTAAACTACGAGCAGTACTTC,CASSCIPSGVNYEQYF
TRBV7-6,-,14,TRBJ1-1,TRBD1,TGTGCCAGCAGCTTGGGACAGCTGAACACTGAAGCTTTCTTT,CASSLGQLNTEAFF
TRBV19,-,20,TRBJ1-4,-,TGTGCCAGTAGTATAGATCTTGAAGTCGCAGGGGTTACACCGTATGAAAAACTGTTTTTT,CASSIDLEVAGVTPYEKLFF
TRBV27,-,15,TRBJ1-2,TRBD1,TGTGCCAGCAGTCCACGGACAGGGGCGAACTATGGCTACACCTTC,CASSPRTGANYGYTF
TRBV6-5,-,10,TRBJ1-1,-,TGTGCCACCCAGGGGACTGAAGCTTTCTTT,CATQGTEAFF
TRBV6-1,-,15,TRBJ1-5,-,TGTGCCAGCAGTGAACAGACCTATAGCAATCAGCCCCAGCATTTT,CASSEQTYSNQPQHF
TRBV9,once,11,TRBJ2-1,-,TGTGCCAGCAGCGTAGGCGGTGAGCAGTTCTTC,CASSVGGEQFF
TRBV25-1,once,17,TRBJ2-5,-,TGTGCCAGCAGTGAATATATTGGTCGTAGAATACGGGAGACCCAGTACTTC,CASSEYIGRRIRETQYF
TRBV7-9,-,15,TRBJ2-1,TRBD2,TGTGCCAGCAGCTCCCCTAGCGGGAGTTCACATGAGCAGTTCTTC,CASSSPSGSSHEQFF
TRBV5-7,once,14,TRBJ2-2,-,TGTGCCAGCAGCCTTAACAGGGTCACCGGGGAGCTGTTTTTT,CASSLNRVTGELFF
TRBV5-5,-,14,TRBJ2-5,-,TGTGCCAGCAGCTTGGCGGGCAGGGAAGAGACCCAGTACTTC,CASSLAGREETQYF
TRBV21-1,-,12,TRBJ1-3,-,TGTGCCAGCAGCAAAGAGGGGAACACCATATATTTT,CASSKEGNTIYF
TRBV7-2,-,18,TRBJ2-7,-,TGTGCCAGCAGCTTAGTTAGTCTTGACCAGCCGGTTGGGGACGAGCAGTACTTC,CASSLVSLDQPVGDEQYF
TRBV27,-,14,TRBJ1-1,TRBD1,TGTGCCAGCAGTTCCCGACAGGGGAACACTGAAGCTTTCTTT,CASSSRQGNTEAFF
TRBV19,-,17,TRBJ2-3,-,TGTGCCAGTAGTATAAGCCACAGGGAACCTAGCACAGATACGCAGTATTTT,CASSISHREPSTDTQYF